The subject of this entry is one T cell receptor (beta chain). The CDR3 has 13 residues. Germline V gene sequence: CDR1 GTSNPN, CDR2 SVGIG (reference sequence). V dropped 2 bases and J dropped 1 base, with 7 bases sitting between them. Preparation of the TCRbeta library used unique molecular identifiers. One entry per CDR3 protein, called by TCRdb with MiXCR from the PCR reads. In the table there are some 600,000 distinct CDR3 sequences, roughly 17% of which are singletons. The data stem from a study of T-cell reconstitution after alpha-beta-depleted transplantation in children. Source: PBMCs from the stem cell graft donor, taken from the stem cell graft. The gene calls are TRBV30 and TRBJ2-3; unclear D gene. This TCR derives from a human donor who donated a stem cell graft to a child with acute myeloid leukemia. The DNA for the CDR3 is TGTGCCTGGAGTACAGACCGCACAGATACGCAGTATTTT. Translated, it gives CAWSTDRTDTQYF.